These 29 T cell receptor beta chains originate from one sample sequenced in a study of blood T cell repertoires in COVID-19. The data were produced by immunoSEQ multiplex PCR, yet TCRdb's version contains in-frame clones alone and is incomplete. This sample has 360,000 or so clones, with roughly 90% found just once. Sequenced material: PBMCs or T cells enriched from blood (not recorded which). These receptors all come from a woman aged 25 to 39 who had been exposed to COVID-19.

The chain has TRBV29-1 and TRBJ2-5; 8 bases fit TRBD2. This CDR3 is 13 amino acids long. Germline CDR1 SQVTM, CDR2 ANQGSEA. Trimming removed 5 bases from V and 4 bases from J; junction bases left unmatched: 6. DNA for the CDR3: TGCAGCGTTTCCAGCGGGAGAGGAGAGACCCAGTACTTC. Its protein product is CSVSSGRGETQYF.

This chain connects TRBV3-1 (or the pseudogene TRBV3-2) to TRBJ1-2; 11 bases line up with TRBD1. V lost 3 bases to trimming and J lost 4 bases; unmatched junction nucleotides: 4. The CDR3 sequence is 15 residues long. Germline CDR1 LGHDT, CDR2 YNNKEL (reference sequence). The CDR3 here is CASSQGTGGFYGYTF. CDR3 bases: TGTGCCAGCAGCCAGGGGACAGGGGGATTCTATGGCTACACCTTC.

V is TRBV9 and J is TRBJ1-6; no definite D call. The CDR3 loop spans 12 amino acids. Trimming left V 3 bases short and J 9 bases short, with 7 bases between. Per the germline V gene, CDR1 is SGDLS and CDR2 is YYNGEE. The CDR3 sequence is CASSALGSPLHF. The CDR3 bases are TGTGCCAGCAGCGCCCTAGGTTCACCCCTCCACTTT.

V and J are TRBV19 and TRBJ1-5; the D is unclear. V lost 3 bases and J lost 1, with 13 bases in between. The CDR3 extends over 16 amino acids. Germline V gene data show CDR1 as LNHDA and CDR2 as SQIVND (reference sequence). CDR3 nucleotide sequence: TGTGCCAGTAGTATTTTCCTGGGCACGAGCAATCAGCCCCAGCATTTT. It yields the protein CASSIFLGTSNQPQHF. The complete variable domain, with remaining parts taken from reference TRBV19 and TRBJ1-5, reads DGGITQSPKYLFRKEGQNVTLSCEQNLNHDAMYWYRQDPGQGLRLIYYSQIVNDFQKGDIAEGYSVSREKKESFPLTVTSAQKNPTAFYLCASSIFLGTSNQPQHFGDGTRLSIL.

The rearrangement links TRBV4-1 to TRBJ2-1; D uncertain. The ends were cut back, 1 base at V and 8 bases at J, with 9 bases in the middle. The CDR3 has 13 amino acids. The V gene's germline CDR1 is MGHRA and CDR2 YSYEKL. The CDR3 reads CASSQGLKYEQFF. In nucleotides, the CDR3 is TGCGCCAGCAGCCAAGGACTTAAGTATGAGCAGTTCTTC.

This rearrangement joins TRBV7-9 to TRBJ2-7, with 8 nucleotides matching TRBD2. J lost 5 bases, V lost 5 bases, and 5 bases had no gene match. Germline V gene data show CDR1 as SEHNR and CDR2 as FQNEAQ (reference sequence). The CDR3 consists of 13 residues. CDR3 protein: CASSKRELHEQYF. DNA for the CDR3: TGTGCCAGCAGCAAGCGGGAGCTCCACGAGCAGTACTTC.

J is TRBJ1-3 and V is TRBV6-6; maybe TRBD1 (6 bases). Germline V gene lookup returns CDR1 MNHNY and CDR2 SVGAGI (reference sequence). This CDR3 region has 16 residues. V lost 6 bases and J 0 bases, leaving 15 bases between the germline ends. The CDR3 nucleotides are TGTGCCAGCAGCACTACGGACAGACTCTCTGGAAACACCATATATTTT. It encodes CASSTTDRLSGNTIYF.

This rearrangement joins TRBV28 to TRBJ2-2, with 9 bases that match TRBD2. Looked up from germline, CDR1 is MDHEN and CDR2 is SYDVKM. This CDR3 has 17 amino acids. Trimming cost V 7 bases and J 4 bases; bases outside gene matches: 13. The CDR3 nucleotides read TGTGCCAGCAAGTCTGGGGGACTAGCTGGGTTCACCGGGGAGCTGTTTTTT. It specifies CASKSGGLAGFTGELFF. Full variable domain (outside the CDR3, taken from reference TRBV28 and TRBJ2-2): DVKVTQSSRYLVKRTGEKVFLECVQDMDHENMFWYRQDPGLGLRLIYFSYDVKMKEKGDIPEGYSVSREKKERFSLILESASTNQTSMYLCASKSGGLAGFTGELFFGEGSRLTVL.

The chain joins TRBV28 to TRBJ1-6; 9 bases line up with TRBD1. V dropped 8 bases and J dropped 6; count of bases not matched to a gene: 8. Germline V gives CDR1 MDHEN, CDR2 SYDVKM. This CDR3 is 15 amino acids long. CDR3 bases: TGTGCCAGCGGCCTACCGGGACAGGGTAATTCACCCCTCCACTTT. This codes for CASGLPGQGNSPLHF.

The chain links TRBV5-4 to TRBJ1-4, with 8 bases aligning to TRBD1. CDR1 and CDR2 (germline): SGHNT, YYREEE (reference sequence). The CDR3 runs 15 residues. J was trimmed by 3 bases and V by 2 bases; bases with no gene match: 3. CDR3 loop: CASSLQGVANEKLFF. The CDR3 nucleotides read TGTGCCAGCAGCTTACAGGGGGTCGCTAATGAAAAACTGTTTTTT. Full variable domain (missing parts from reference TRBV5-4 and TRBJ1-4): ETGVTQSPTHLIKTRGQQVTLRCSSQSGHNTVSWYQQALGQGPQFIFQYYREEENGRGNFPPRFSGLQFPNYSSELNVNALELDDSALYLCASSLQGVANEKLFFGSGTQLSVL.

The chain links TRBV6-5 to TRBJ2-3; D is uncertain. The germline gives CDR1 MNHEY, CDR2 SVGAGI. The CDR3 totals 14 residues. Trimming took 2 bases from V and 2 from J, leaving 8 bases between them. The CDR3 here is CASSYRVPTDTQYF. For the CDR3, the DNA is TGTGCCAGCAGTTACCGGGTCCCCACAGATACGCAGTATTTT.

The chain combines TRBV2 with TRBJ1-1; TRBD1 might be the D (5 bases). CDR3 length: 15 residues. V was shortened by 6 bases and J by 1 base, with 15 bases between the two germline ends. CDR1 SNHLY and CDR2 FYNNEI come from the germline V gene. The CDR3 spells CASRTARQSNTEAFF. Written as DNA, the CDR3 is TGTGCCAGCAGGACAGCCAGACAGTCGAACACTGAAGCTTTCTTT.

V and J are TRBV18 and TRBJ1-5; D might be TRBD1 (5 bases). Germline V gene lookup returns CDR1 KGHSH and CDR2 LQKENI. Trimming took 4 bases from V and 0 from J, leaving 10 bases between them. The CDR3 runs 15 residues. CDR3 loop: CASSQLTDSNQPQHF. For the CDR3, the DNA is TGTGCCAGCTCACAGTTGACAGATAGCAATCAGCCCCAGCATTTT.

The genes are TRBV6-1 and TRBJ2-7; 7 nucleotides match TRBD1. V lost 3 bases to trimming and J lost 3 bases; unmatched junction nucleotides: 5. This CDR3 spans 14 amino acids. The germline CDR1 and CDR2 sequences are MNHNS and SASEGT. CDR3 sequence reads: CASSDQGESYEQYF. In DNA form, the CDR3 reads TGTGCCAGCAGTGACCAGGGGGAGAGCTACGAGCAGTACTTC.

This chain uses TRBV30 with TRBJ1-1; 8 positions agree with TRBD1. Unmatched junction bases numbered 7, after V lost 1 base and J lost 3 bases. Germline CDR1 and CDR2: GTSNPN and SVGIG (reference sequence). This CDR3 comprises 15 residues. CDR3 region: CAWSGTGQVDTEAFF. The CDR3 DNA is TGTGCCTGGAGTGGTACGGGACAGGTGGACACTGAAGCTTTCTTT.

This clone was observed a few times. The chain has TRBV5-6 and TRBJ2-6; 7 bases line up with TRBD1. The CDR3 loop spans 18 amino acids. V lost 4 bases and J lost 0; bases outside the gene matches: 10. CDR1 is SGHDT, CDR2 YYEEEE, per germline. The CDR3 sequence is CASSTRTGRLSGANVLTF. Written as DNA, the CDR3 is TGTGCCAGCAGCACCAGGACAGGTAGACTCTCTGGGGCCAACGTCCTGACTTTC.

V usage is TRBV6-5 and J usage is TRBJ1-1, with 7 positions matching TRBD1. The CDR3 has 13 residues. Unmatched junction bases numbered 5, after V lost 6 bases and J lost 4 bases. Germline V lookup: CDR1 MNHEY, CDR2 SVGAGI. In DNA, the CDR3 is TGTGCCAGCAGGAGGGGGCAAGGCACTGAAGCTTTCTTT. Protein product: CASRRGQGTEAFF.

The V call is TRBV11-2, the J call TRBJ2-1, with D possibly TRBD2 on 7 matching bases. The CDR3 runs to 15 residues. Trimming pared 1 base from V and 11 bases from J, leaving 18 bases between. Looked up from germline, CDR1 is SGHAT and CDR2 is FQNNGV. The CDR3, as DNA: TGTGCCAGCAGCTTAGTTGGGGGCCTAGCGGAGAAGCAGTTCTTC. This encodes CASSLVGGLAEKQFF.

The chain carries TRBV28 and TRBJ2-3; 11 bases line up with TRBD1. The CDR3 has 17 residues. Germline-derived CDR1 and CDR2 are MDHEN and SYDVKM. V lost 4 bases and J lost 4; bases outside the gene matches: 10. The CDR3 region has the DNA TGTGCCAGCAGTTGGACAGGGGGCCATCCCCCCGCAGATACGCAGTATTTT. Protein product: CASSWTGGHPPADTQYF.

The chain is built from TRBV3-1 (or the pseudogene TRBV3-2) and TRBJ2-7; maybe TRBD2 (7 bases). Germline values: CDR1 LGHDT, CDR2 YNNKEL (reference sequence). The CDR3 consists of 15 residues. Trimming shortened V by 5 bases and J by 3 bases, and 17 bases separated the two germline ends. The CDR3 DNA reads TGTGCCAGCAGCTCCCCGGGGGCGGGGGTCTACGAGCAGTACTTC. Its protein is CASSSPGAGVYEQYF.

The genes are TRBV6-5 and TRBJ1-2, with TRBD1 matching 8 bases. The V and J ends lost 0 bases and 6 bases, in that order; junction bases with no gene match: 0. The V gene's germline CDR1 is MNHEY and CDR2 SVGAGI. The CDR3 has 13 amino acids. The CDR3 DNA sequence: TGTGCCAGCAGTTACTCACAGGGGGATGGCTACACCTTC. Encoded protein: CASSYSQGDGYTF.

DNA for the CDR3: TGTGCCAGTAGTAGCGGGAGAGGCTACGAGCAGTACTTC. Translation gives CASSSGRGYEQYF. The chain carries TRBV19 and TRBJ2-7; 7 bases match TRBD2. The junction had 3 bases not matched to a gene; V was cut back by 4 bases and J by 3 bases. CDR1 and CDR2 (germline): LNHDA, SQIVND (reference sequence). There are 13 residues in the CDR3.

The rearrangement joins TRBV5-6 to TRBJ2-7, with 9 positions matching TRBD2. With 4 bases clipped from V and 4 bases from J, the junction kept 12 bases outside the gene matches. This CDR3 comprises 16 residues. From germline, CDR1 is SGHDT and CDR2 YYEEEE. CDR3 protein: CASSGTSTRLIYEQYF. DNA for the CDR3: TGTGCCAGCAGCGGGACTAGCACCCGATTGATATACGAGCAGTACTTC.

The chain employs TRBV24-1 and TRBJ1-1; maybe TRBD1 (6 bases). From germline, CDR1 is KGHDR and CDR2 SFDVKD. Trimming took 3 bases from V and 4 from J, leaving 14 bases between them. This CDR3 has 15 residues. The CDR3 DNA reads TGTGCCACCAGTGATCCCAACAGGGAAGGCACTGAAGCTTTCTTT. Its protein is CATSDPNREGTEAFF.

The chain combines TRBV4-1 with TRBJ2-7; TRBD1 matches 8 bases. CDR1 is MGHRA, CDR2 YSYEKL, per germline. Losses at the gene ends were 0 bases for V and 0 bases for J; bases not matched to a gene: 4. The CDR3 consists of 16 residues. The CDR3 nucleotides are TGCGCCAGCAGCCAAGATTCTCAGGGGGCCTCCTACGAGCAGTACTTC. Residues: CASSQDSQGASYEQYF.

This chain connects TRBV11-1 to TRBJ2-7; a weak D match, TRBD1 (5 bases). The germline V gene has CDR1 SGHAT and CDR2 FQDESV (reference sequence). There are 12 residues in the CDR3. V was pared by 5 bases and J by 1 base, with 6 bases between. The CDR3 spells CASSRTSYEQYF. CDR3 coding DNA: TGTGCCAGCAGCAGGACATCCTACGAGCAGTACTTC.

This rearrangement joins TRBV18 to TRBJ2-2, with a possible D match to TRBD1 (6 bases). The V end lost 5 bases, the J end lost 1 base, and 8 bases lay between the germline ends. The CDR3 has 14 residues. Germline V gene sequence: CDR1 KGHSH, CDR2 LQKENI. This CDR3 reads CASSRTENTGELFF. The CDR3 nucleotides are TGTGCCAGCTCAAGGACAGAGAACACCGGGGAGCTGTTTTTT.

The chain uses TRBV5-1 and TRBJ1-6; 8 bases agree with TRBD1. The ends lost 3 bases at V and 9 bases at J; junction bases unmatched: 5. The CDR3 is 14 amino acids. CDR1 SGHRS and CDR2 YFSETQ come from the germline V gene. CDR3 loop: CASSSQGAGSPLHF. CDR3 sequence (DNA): TGCGCCAGCAGCTCCCAGGGGGCTGGTTCACCCCTCCACTTT.

For the CDR3, the DNA is TGTGCCACCAGTGATCCCAGGGGATCAGAGACCCAGTACTTC. Its protein is CATSDPRGSETQYF. The rearrangement joins TRBV24-1 to TRBJ2-5; TRBD1 might be the D (6 bases). This CDR3 comprises 14 residues. Germline loops: CDR1 KGHDR, CDR2 SFDVKD. Trimming removed 3 bases from V and 4 bases from J, with 11 bases in between.